A single TCR beta chain is shown here with its context. This CDR3 contains 14 residues. Assay used: immunoSEQ multiplex PCR; TCRdb lists only in-frame clones, some missing. The profile shows over 90,000 clones, roughly nine tenths of them singletons. This specimen belongs to a study of blood T cell repertoires in COVID-19. Overall study: The analysed material was cDNA or gDNA that came from T cells, B-cell-depleted T cells, or PBMCs.

The rearrangement uses TRBV21-1 and TRBJ1-1; TRBD1 is taken as the D call from the table, unchecked against the DNA. TRBV21-1 is a listed pseudogene. Sequencing used peripheral blood. This sequence was found in a human donor in a cohort sampled during active COVID-19. DNA for the CDR3: TGTGCCAGGCCCACAGGGGGCGTCGACACTGAAGCTTTCTTT. Amino acid sequence: CARPTGGVDTEAFF.